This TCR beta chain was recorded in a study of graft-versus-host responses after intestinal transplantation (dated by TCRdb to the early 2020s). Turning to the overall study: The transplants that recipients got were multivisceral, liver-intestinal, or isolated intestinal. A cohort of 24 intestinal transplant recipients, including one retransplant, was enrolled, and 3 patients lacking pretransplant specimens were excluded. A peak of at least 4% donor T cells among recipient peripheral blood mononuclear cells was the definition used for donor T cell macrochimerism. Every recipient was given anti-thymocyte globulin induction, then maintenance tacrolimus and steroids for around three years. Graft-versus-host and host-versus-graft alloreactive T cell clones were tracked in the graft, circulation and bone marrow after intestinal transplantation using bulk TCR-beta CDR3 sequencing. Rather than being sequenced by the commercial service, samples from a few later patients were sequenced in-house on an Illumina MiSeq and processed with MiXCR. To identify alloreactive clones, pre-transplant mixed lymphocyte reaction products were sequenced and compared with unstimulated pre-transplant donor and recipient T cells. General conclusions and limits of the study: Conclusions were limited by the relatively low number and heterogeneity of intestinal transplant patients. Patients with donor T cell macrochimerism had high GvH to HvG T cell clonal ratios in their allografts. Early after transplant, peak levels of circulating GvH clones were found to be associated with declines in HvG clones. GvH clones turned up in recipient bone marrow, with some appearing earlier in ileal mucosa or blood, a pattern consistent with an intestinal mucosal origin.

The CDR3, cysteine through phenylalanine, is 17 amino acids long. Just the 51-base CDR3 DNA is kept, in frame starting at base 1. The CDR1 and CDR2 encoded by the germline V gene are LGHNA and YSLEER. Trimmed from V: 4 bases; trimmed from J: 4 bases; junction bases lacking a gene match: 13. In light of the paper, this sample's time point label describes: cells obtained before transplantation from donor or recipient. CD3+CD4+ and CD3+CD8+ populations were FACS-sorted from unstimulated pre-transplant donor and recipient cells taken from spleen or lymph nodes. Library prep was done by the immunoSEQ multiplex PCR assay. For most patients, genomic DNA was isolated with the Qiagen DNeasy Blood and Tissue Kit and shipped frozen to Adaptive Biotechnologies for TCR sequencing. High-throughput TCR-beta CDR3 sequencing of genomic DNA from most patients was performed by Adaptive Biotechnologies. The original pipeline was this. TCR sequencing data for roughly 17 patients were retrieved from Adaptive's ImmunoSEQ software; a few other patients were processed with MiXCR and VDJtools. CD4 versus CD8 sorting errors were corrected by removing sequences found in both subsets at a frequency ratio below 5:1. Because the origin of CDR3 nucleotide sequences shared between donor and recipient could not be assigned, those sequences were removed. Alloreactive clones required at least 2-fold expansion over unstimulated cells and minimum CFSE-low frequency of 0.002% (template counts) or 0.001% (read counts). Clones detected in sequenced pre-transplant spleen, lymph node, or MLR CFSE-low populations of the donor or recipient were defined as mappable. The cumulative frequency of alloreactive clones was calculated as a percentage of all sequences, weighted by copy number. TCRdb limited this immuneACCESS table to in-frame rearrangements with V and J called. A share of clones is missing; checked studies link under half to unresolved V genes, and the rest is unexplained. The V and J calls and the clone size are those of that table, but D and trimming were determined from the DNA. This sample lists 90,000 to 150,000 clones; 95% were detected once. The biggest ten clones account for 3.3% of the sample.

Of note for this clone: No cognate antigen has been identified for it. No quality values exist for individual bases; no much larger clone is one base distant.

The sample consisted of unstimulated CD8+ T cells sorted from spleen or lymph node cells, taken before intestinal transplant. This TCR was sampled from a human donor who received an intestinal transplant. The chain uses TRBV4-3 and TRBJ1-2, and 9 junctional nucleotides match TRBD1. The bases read TGCGCCAGCAGCCCCTACAGGGGGCGTGGGCTCCTCTATGGCTACACCTTC. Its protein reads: CASSPYRGRGLLYGYTF.